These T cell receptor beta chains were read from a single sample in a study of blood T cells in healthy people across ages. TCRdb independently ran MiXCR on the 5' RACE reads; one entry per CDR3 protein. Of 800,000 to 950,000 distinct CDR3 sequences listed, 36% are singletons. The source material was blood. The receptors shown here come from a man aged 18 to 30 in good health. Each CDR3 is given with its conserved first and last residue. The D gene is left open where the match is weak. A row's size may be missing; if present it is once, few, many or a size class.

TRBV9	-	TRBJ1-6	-	CASSVAGVNSPLHF	TGTGCCAGCAGCGTAGCGGGGGTGAATTCACCCCTCCACTTT
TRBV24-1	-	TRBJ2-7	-	CAKKGRGLSYEQYF	TGTGCCAAGAAGGGCCGGGGCCTCAGCTACGAGCAGTACTTC
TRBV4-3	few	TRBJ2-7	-	CASSPSRARSYEQYF	TGCGCCAGCAGCCCATCACGAGCCCGCTCCTACGAGCAGTACTTC
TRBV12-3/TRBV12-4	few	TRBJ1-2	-	CASSSRPARARGYTF	TGTGCCAGCAGTTCGCGACCGGCCCGGGCACGAGGCTACACCTTC
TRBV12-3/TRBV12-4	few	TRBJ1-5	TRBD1	CASSLMTGGGQPQHF	TGTGCCAGCAGTTTAATGACAGGGGGTGGTCAGCCCCAGCATTTT
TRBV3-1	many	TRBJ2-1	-	CASSQDRTVHEQFF	TGTGCCAGCAGCCAAGATCGGACGGTGCATGAGCAGTTCTTC
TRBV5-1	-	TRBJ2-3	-	CASSQRTQTDTQYF	TGCGCCAGCAGCCAACGGACACAAACAGATACGCAGTATTTT
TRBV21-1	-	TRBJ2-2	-	CASSNPDPDEANTGELFF	TGTGCCAGCAGCAACCCAGACCCGGATGAGGCGAACACCGGGGAGCTGTTTTTT
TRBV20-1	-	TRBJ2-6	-	CSAREGGTTGANVLTF	TGCAGTGCTAGAGAAGGAGGCACCACAGGGGCCAACGTCCTGACTTTC
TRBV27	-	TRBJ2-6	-	CASRYRVGANVLTF	TGTGCCAGCAGGTACAGGGTCGGGGCCAACGTCCTGACTTTC
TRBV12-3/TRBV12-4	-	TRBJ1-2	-	CASTLSGEGGYTF	TGTGCCAGCACCCTCTCTGGGGAGGGGGGCTACACCTTC
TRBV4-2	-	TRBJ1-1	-	CASSQDWGSQEAFF	TGTGCCAGCAGCCAAGATTGGGGCAGTCAGGAAGCTTTCTTT
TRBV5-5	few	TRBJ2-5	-	CASSLFGRAVETQYF	TGTGCCAGCAGCTTGTTCGGCAGGGCGGTCGAGACCCAGTACTTC
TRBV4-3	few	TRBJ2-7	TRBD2	CASSQDFQRGANNEQYF	TGCGCCAGCAGCCAAGATTTCCAGCGGGGGGCCAACAATGAGCAGTACTTC
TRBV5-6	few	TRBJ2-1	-	CASSPGHVTYNEQFF	TGTGCCAGCAGCCCGGGACATGTCACCTACAATGAGCAGTTCTTC
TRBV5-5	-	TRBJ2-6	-	CASSGGLASSGANVLTF	TGTGCCAGCAGCGGTGGACTTGCAAGCTCTGGGGCCAACGTCCTGACTTTC
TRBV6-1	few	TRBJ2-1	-	CASGPVSQGMGNINEQFF	TGTGCCAGCGGCCCCGTCTCTCAGGGGATGGGAAATATAAATGAGCAGTTCTTC
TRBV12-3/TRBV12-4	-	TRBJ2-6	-	CAIRQKGANVLTF	TGTGCCATCCGCCAAAAGGGGGCCAACGTCCTGACTTTC
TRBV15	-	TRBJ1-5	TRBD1	CATSPQFGTATNQPQHF	TGTGCCACCAGCCCGCAATTCGGGACAGCTACCAATCAGCCCCAGCATTTT
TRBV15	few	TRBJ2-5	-	CATSSGKANEQYF	TGTGCCACCAGCAGTGGGAAAGCCAATGAGCAGTACTTC
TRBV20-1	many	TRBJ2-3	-	CSALMGGTALTDTQYF	TGCAGTGCTCTGATGGGGGGCACTGCCCTCACAGATACGCAGTATTTT
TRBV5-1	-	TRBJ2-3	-	CASRVGSGSTDTQYF	TGCGCCAGCAGGGTGGGAAGCGGCTCCACAGATACGCAGTATTTT
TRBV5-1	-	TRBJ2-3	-	CASSGGPTADTQYF	TGCGCCAGCAGCGGGGGACCCACGGCAGATACGCAGTATTTT
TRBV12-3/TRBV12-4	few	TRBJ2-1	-	CASSLKQSSYNEQFF	TGTGCCAGCAGTTTAAAGCAGAGCTCCTACAATGAGCAGTTCTTC
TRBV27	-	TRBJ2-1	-	CASSLKFRRNEQFF	TGTGCCAGCAGTTTGAAGTTCAGGCGGAATGAGCAGTTCTTC
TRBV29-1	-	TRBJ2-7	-	CSVDLDRYNEQYF	TGCAGCGTTGACCTCGACAGGTACAATGAGCAGTACTTC
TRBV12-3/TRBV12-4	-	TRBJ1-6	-	CASGPPLGDNSPLHF	TGTGCCAGCGGCCCCCCTCTTGGGGATAATTCACCCCTCCACTTT
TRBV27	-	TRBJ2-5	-	CASSTGGKEQYF	TGTGCCAGCAGTACCGGGGGAAAGGAACAGTACTTC